This T cell receptor beta chain appears in the sequencing data of a study of CD4 T cells in relation to SARS-CoV-2 and coronaviruses. As for the study in general: Shared crossreactive spike epitopes were mapped to their HLA restriction.

Remarks on this clone: What it binds is unknown.

The germline CDR1 and CDR2 sequences are SGHTA and FQGNSA. CDR3 size: 13 residues. Trimming removed 7 bases at V and 2 bases at J, with 12 bases between. General observations from the study: Pre-pandemic and post-infection samples never came from the same donor.

Unexposed donor CD4+ T cells date from about 2011-2018, before the COVID-19 pandemic. The cells were cultured for about 10 days before CD4+ T cells were isolated. Testing used SARS-CoV-2 S/N and four cold-coronavirus spikes on unexposed-donor CD4+ T cells, cells permitting. Sequencing was performed with immunoSEQ multiplex PCR; in TCRdb, only in-frame clones are kept and a portion is missing. The sample shows roughly 10,000 clones, roughly 77% of them seen only once. Sequenced material: CD4+ T cells from PBMCs, cultured in vitro. The chain links TRBV7-2 to TRBJ2-7; D unresolved. The clonotype originates from a human donor in good health. The CDR3 DNA is TGTGCCAGCACCCAGACAAGCGCCTACGAGCAGTACTTC. Translation gives CASTQTSAYEQYF.